One sample yielded the 18 T cell receptor beta chains listed below, sequenced in a study of blood T cell repertoires in COVID-19. Assay used: immunoSEQ multiplex PCR; TCRdb lists only in-frame clones, some missing. The sample lists over 150,000 clones, 79% seen once, with 15% to 20% in the top ten. The sample consisted of PBMCs or T cells enriched from blood (not recorded which). These receptors were collected from a woman aged 65 to 85 in a cohort exposed to, infected with or recovered from COVID-19 (not recorded which).

This clone was detected only once. The chain combines TRBV20-1 with TRBJ2-7; 8 bases map to TRBD2. V gave up 3 bases and J gave up 5 bases; unmatched junction bases: 12. CDR3 length: 15 residues. CDR1 and CDR2 (germline): DFQATT, SNEGSKA (reference sequence). The CDR3 DNA follows: TGCAGTGCTAGTAGGAGCGGGGGAGGCCTCCACGAGCAGTACTTC. It specifies CSASRSGGGLHEQYF.

V usage is TRBV2 and J usage is TRBJ2-7, with D unresolved. Germline V gene data show CDR1 as SNHLY and CDR2 as FYNNEI. The CDR3 is 14 amino acids. V was clipped by 6 bases and J by 7 bases, with 19 bases between them. The CDR3 coding sequence is TGTGCCAGCAGCATCCCTCCTCTTGAGGATGAGCAGTACTTC. Translated, it gives CASSIPPLEDEQYF. Full variable domain (remainder filled in from reference TRBV2 and TRBJ2-7): EPEVTQTPSHQVTQMGQEVILRCVPISNHLYFYWYRQILGQKVEFLVSFYNNEISEKSEIFDDQFSVERPDGSNFTLKIRSTKLEDSAMYFCASSIPPLEDEQYFGPGTRLTVT.

The chain links TRBV19 to TRBJ1-2; tentatively, D is TRBD1 (6 bases). The CDR3 consists of 13 residues. The V gene's germline CDR1 is LNHDA and CDR2 SQIVND (reference sequence). The V and J ends lost 9 bases and 8 bases respectively, with 19 bases between them. This CDR3 reads CASSRAGVFGYTF. The CDR3 nucleotides are TGTGCCAGCTCCCGTGCAGGGGTGTTCGGCTACACCTTC.

The rearrangement uses TRBV18 and TRBJ2-5; no definite D call. The CDR3 consists of 13 residues. Germline V gene data show CDR1 as KGHSH and CDR2 as LQKENI. The V end was cut by 2 bases, the J end by 7 bases, with 11 bases between. CDR3: CASSPSDTGTQYF. In nucleotides, the CDR3 is TGTGCCAGCTCACCAAGTGACACTGGGACCCAGTACTTC.

This clone was recorded at least ten times. The genes are TRBV11-3 and TRBJ2-1; unclear D gene. The CDR3 length is 12 residues. From germline, CDR1 is SGHNT and CDR2 YENEEA. Trimming cost V 6 bases and J 10 bases, with 13 bases left between them. In DNA form, the CDR3 reads TGTGCCAGCAGTTTTAGCCACGGGGAGCAGTTCTTC. It yields the protein CASSFSHGEQFF.

The V gene is TRBV19, the J gene TRBJ1-5, with TRBD1 matching over 8 bases. V was clipped by 6 bases and J by 0 bases; unmatched bases: 4. Germline CDR1 and CDR2: LNHDA and SQIVND (reference sequence). The length of the CDR3 is 15 residues. The CDR3 region is CASRTGVNSNQPQHF. The CDR3, as DNA: TGTGCCAGTAGGACAGGGGTAAATAGCAATCAGCCCCAGCATTTT.

The chain links TRBV27 to TRBJ2-3, with D perhaps TRBD2 (6 bases). The germline CDR1 and CDR2 sequences are MNHEY and SMNVEV (reference sequence). The germline V and J ends were trimmed by 4 bases and 2 bases, with 16 bases remaining between them. CDR3 length equals 16 residues. Written as DNA, the CDR3 is TGTGCCAGCAGTTCTTCTCGCGGGGATTACACAGATACGCAGTATTTT. Translation gives CASSSSRGDYTDTQYF.

The V gene is TRBV7-2, the J gene TRBJ1-2; 7 bases map to TRBD1. The V gene end was trimmed by 5 bases and the J gene end by 0 bases; junction bases not matched to a gene: 3. CDR3 length equals 14 residues. CDR1 and CDR2 from the germline V gene are SGHTA and FQGNSA. CDR3 sequence (DNA): TGTGCCAGCAGCGAGGGACAGTCTAACTATGGCTACACCTTC. Translation: CASSEGQSNYGYTF.

The genes are TRBV19 and TRBJ2-5, with 11 bases identical to TRBD1. This CDR3 spans 16 amino acids. Germline trimming cut 3 bases from V and 5 bases from J; bases unmatched to any gene: 8. The germline V gene has CDR1 LNHDA and CDR2 SQIVND (reference sequence). As DNA, the CDR3 is TGTGCCAGTAGTATTTCTGGACAGGGGGCGGGTGAGACCCAGTACTTC. Residues: CASSISGQGAGETQYF. The entire variable domain, with the rest obtained from reference TRBV19 and TRBJ2-5, is as follows: DGGITQSPKYLFRKEGQNVTLSCEQNLNHDAMYWYRQDPGQGLRLIYYSQIVNDFQKGDIAEGYSVSREKKESFPLTVTSAQKNPTAFYLCASSISGQGAGETQYFGPGTRLLVL.

V gene TRBV4-3 combines with J gene TRBJ2-3, with 8 bases identical to TRBD1. The CDR3 sequence is 16 residues long. CDR1 LGHNA and CDR2 YSLEER come from the germline V gene. With V trimmed by 0 bases and J by 5 bases, 7 bases remained unmatched. The CDR3 DNA follows: TGCGCCAGCAGCCAAGACAGGGGGCGAATGATAGATACGCAGTATTTT. Translated: CASSQDRGRMIDTQYF.

The gene calls are TRBV5-6 and TRBJ1-6; D unresolved. The length of the CDR3 is 15 residues. The germline V gene has CDR1 SGHDT and CDR2 YYEEEE. The germline V and J ends were trimmed by 2 bases and 3 bases, with 9 bases remaining between them. The CDR3 coding sequence is TGTGCCAGCAGCTTTAGCGGGGACTATAATTCACCCCTCCACTTT. Amino acid sequence: CASSFSGDYNSPLHF.

This chain joins TRBV7-2 and TRBJ2-3, with D possibly being TRBD2 (5 bases). V lost 4 bases to trimming and J lost 3 bases, with 14 bases between them. The CDR3 consists of 15 residues. The germline V gene encodes CDR1 SGHTA and CDR2 FQGNSA. Here the CDR3 DNA reads TGTGCCAGCAGCTACCAGACTACCTGGACAGATACGCAGTATTTT. This translates into CASSYQTTWTDTQYF.

The gene calls are TRBV10-3 and TRBJ2-1; TRBD2 aligns across 16 bases. V lost 10 bases and J lost 8; bases outside the gene matches: 8. The CDR3 sequence is 15 residues long. CDR1 and CDR2 from the germline V gene are ENHRY and SYGVKD. CDR3 protein: CATSGTSGRGDEQFF. As DNA, the CDR3 is TGTGCCACGTCCGGGACTAGCGGGAGGGGGGATGAGCAGTTCTTC.

This clone was found many times. The chain has TRBV7-9 and TRBJ2-1; D might be TRBD2 (6 bases). This CDR3 comprises 18 residues. V was cut by 5 bases and J by 7 bases, with 27 bases left in between. Germline V lookup: CDR1 SEHNR, CDR2 FQNEAQ (reference sequence). The CDR3 loop is CASSHGGPLGSGRNEQFF. CDR3 bases: TGTGCCAGCAGCCACGGGGGACCCCTAGGGTCGGGGCGGAATGAGCAGTTCTTC.

The rearrangement links TRBV7-2 to TRBJ2-1; 7 positions agree with TRBD2. The junction had 4 bases not matched to a gene; V was cut back by 5 bases and J by 0 bases. The CDR3 has 15 residues. In germline, CDR1 is SGHTA, CDR2 FQGNSA. The CDR3 DNA sequence: TGTGCCAGCAGCCCTAGCGGTCGCTCCTACAATGAGCAGTTCTTC. Protein: CASSPSGRSYNEQFF.

V usage is TRBV10-1 and J usage is TRBJ2-3; D is unresolved. In germline, CDR1 is WNHNN, CDR2 SYGVQD (reference sequence). The CDR3 loop spans 13 amino acids. V shed 6 bases and J shed 2 bases, with 9 bases lying between them. CDR3 DNA sequence: TGCGCCAGCAGCCAGGTTATCACAGATACGCAGTATTTT. Amino acid sequence: CASSQVITDTQYF.

The genes are TRBV2 and TRBJ1-5; 9 nucleotides line up with TRBD1. The V and J ends lost 6 bases and 6 bases, in that order; junction bases with no gene match: 6. Germline lookup yields CDR1 SNHLY and CDR2 FYNNEI. CDR3 length: 14 residues. In DNA, the CDR3 is TGTGCCAGCAGGACCGGGACAGGGTTTCAGCCCCAGCATTTT. This encodes CASRTGTGFQPQHF.

The chain carries TRBV5-4 and TRBJ1-1, with D uncertain. The CDR3 has 13 amino acids. The germline V gene encodes CDR1 SGHNT and CDR2 YYREEE (reference sequence). V lost 0 bases and J lost 1, with 4 bases in between. Written as DNA, the CDR3 is TGTGCCAGCAGCTTGGACTCGAACACTGAAGCTTTCTTT. It codes for CASSLDSNTEAFF.